A selection of T cell receptor beta chains follows, all from one sample in a study of T-cell reconstitution after alpha-beta-depleted transplantation in children. TCRdb called the PCR reads again in MiXCR, with one record for every CDR3 protein. Seen here are 700,000 to 950,000 distinct CDR3 sequences, roughly 16% observed once, and the top ten hold roughly 5%. The sequences come from PBMCs, mostly from graft donor cells, collected 360 days after TCRalphabeta/CD19-depleted stem cell transplant. These receptors were collected from a male patient under 18 who had a stem cell transplant for acute lymphoblastic leukemia, so the T cells may come from the graft donor. CDR3s leave out the opening cysteine and the closing phenylalanine or tryptophan. Fields, in order: D gene, V gene, CDR3 length, CDR3 protein. The D gene is left open where the match is weak.

-	TRBV12-3/TRBV12-4	17	ASSPLHYRGSSSTDTQY
TRBD1	TRBV4-1	11	ASRRTGDSGYT
TRBD2	TRBV29-1	12	SVERGSVADTQY
-	TRBV5-1	15	ASSLDKGSGSTDTQY
-	TRBV4-2	12	ASSLSGVAAEQY
-	TRBV7-6	13	ASSSFDRLNTEAF
TRBD1	TRBV10-2	15	ASSDPGTGDSNQPQH
-	TRBV15	11	ATSGGTYNEQF
-	TRBV29-1	12	SVEGRRTQETQY
-	TRBV5-1	14	ASSGRLLPGTDTQY
-	TRBV11-2	13	ASSLDPGAANTIY
-	TRBV5-1	12	ASSPLSGFNEQF
-	TRBV29-1	13	SVGFPDTGNNEQF
-	TRBV20-1	11	SARLLNTGELF
TRBD1	TRBV28	14	ASSLETGGVKNIQY
-	TRBV13	16	ASSFGSLTGVSYNEQF
-	TRBV5-1	12	ASSLGHSGGKLF
TRBD2	TRBV5-1	15	ASSWDVAGVWTGELF
-	TRBV12-3/TRBV12-4	12	ASSFMAGFVEQY
-	TRBV20-1	12	SARGPGGDYGYT
-	TRBV4-2	18	ASSQEPSDPRGVNYNEQF
-	TRBV3-1	10	ASSPHENEQF